A single T cell receptor beta chain is shown here with its context. This clone's antigen is unknown. No qualities accompany the bases; no much larger clone lies one base away. The sample originates from a study of CD8 T cells in ankylosing spondylitis (dated by TCRdb to about 2017). About the investigation overall: To find TCR variants linked to disease, the study profiled T cell receptor beta repertoires in ankylosing spondylitis patients and healthy donors. The full study cohort comprised around 23 ankylosing spondylitis patients and approximately 100 healthy donors. Peripheral blood was sampled, and synovial fluid was additionally collected from ankylosing spondylitis patients. The investigation overall reported the following: Blood from ankylosing spondylitis patients appeared to be characterized by a TCR beta motif made up of several highly homologous amino acid variants. Some motif variants were previously reported in synovial fluid and blood of reactive arthritis patients, suggesting common disease-initiation mechanisms. The disease-linked clones had a CD8+ phenotype and were found at relatively low frequencies in peripheral blood. The disease-linked clones were reported to be significantly enriched in matched synovial fluid samples from ankylosing spondylitis patients.

From its cysteine to its phenylalanine, the CDR3 spans 13 amino acids. The DNA shown is the 39-base CDR3, in frame from base 1. V and J are trimmed by 6 bases and 1 base, and the gene matches miss 1 base of the junction. The germline V gene (reference sequence) provides CDR1 SEHNR and CDR2 FQNEAQ. Sequencing was carried out with an Illumina HiSeq 2500. Quantitative 5'-RACE with molecular barcodes was the method used to prepare the TCR beta libraries. As for the original processing: To identify disease-linked TCR variants, a new computational method was used, one built on a probabilistic model of VDJ rearrangement. The public reads were reanalyzed by TCRdb: fastp trimming at Q25, MiXCR alignment, in-frame beta chains only. One record per CDR3 amino acid sequence lists the most common genes and DNA. What appears here as the V and J calls and clone size reflects TCRdb's work, not the paper's. Counted in this sample were under 200,000 distinct CDR3 sequences; about 9.9% of them appeared once. Almost 30% of the sample goes to the ten largest clones.

The sample taken for sequencing was blood, either unsorted or a sorted T cell fraction (not recorded which). The receptor was isolated from a male donor with ankylosing spondylitis or in good health (not recorded which). This receptor chain uses TRBV7-9 and TRBJ2-7; 9 bases in between match TRBD1. In nucleotide form, the sequence is TGTGCCAGCAGGGGGACAGGGTCCTACGAGCAGTACTTC. Translated, it reads CASRGTGSYEQYF. Here the CDR3 is joined to the reference TRBV7-9 and TRBJ2-7 genes, and the full variable domain is: DTGVSQNPRHKITKRGQNVTFRCDPISEHNRLYWYRQTLGQGPEFLTYFQNEAQLEKSRLLSDRFSAERPKGSFSTLEIQRTEQGDSAMYLCASRGTGSYEQYFGPGTRLTVT.